This TCR beta chain was sequenced during a study of T cells in Graves' hyperthyroidism and ophthalmopathy. General study results and limits: Most clonotypes expanded in the thyroid (above 0.001) were also present in blood. A model of 13 V-J features distinguished ophthalmopathy from stable hyperthyroidism.

Template material for amplifying TCR beta CDR3 regions consisted of RNA transcripts. With the HTBI primer set, the TCR CDR3 went through a first round of RT-PCR. TCRdb re-analysed the multiplex PCR reads in MiXCR, keeping a single row per CDR3 protein. Altogether roughly 400,000 distinct CDR3 sequences are present, roughly 25% being singletons, with the ten largest covering around 79%. A few counts support this clonotype. Its cognate antigen is unknown. The CDR3 spans 16 residues. Germline-derived CDR1 and CDR2 are MDHEN and SYDVKM. J lost 4 bases, V lost 5 bases, and 14 bases had no gene match. Diagnosis of hyperthyroidism was new in patients aged 18 to 65, and its duration was under 2 months.

V gene TRBV28 combines with J gene TRBJ2-7; 7 nucleotides align to TRBD2. Source material: blood. This receptor was identified in a man in his fifties with Graves' hyperthyroidism. CDR3: CASSTLLSGIVYEQYF. CDR3 in DNA: TGTGCCAGCAGTACCCTCCTCAGCGGGATAGTATACGAGCAGTACTTC. Supplemented by reference TRBV28 and TRBJ2-7, the full variable domain reads DVKVTQSSRYLVKRTGEKVFLECVQDMDHENMFWYRQDPGLGLRLIYFSYDVKMKEKGDIPEGYSVSREKKERFSLILESASTNQTSMYLCASSTLLSGIVYEQYFGPGTRLTVT.